This T cell receptor beta chain was captured in a study of shared clonotypes between healthy human individuals. Study results and caveats: Rarefaction showed that sequencing of sorted subsets was incomplete (despite large depth). Sequencing depth was expected to affect clonotype sharing among donors. A handful of donors showed sharing of around 5% of naive CD4 clonotypes.

The study ran the assay at deep level. Data came from immunoSEQ multiplex PCR; TCRdb stores just in-frame clones and leaves some out. The sample carries around 1.9 million clones, roughly 95% recorded once. Naivety among CD8 cells was defined by CD45RO negativity and positive CCR7 selection, thereby excluding terminally differentiated effector memory CD45RA+ cells. This CDR3 has 15 residues. From germline, CDR1 is LNHDA and CDR2 SQIVND (reference sequence). V was clipped by 2 bases and J by 3 bases, with 12 bases between them. Notes on this clone: As yet, its antigen is unknown.

The rearrangement links TRBV19 to TRBJ2-3, with TRBD1 as a possible D gene (6 bases). Specimen: naive CD8+ T cells from PBMCs. This TCR derives from a man in his late teens or twenties in good health. Some clones in this sample may be carry-over from other donors' samples. CDR3 DNA: TGTGCCAGTAGTATAATGGGGGCCTCAACAGATACGCAGTATTTT. Translated: CASSIMGASTDTQYF.